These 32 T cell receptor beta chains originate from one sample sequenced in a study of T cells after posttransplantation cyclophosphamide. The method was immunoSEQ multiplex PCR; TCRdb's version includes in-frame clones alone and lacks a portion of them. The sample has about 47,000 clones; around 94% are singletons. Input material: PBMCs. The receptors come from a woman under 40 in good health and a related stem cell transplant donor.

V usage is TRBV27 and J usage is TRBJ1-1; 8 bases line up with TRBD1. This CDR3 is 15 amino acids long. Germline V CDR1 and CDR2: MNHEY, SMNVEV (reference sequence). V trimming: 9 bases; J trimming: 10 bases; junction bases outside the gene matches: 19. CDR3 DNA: TGTGCCAGTCAAGATTATACCAGGGGGCGCAGATCAGCTTTCTTT. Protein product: CASQDYTRGRRSAFF.

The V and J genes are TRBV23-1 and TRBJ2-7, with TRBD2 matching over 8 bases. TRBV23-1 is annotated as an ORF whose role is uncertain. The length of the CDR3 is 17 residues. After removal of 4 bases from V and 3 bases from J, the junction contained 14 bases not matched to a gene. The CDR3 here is CASSPGKIAGRRYEQYF. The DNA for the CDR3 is TGCGCCAGCAGTCCGGGTAAAATAGCGGGGCGGCGCTACGAGCAGTACTTC.

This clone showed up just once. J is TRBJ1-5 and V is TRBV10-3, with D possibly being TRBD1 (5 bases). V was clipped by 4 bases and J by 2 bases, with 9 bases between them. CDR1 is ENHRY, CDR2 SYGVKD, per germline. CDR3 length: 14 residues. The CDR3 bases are TGTGCCATCAGTGCAGGGTCCGGCAATCAGCCCCAGCATTTT. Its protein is CAISAGSGNQPQHF.

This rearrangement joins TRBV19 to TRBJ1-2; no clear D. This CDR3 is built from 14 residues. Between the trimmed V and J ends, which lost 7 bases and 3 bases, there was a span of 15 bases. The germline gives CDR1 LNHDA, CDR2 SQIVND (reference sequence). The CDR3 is CASIRRGEYYGYTF. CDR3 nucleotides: TGTGCCAGTATCCGTCGCGGGGAATACTATGGCTACACCTTC.

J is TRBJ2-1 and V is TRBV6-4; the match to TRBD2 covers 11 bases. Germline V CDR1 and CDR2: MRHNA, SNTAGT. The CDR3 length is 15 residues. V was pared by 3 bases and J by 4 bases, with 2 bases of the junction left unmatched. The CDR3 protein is CASSEGTSGYNEQFF. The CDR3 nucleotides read TGTGCCAGCAGTGAGGGGACTAGCGGATACAATGAGCAGTTCTTC.

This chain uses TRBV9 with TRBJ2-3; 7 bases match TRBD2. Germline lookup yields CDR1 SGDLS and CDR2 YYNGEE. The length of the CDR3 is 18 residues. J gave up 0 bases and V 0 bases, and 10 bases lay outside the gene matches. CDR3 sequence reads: CASSVDDVLAASTDTQYF. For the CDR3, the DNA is TGTGCCAGCAGCGTAGATGATGTGCTAGCGGCTAGCACAGATACGCAGTATTTT.

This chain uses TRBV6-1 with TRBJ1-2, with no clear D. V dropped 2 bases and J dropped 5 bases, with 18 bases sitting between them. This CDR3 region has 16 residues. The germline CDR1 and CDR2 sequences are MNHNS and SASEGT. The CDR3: CASSEFGNIGGYGYTF. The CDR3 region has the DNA TGTGCCAGCAGTGAATTCGGCAATATCGGAGGGTATGGCTACACCTTC.

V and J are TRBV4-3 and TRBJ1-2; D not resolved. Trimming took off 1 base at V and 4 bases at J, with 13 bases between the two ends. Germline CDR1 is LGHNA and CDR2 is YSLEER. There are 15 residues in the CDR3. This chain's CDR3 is CASSQGMGDGYGYTF. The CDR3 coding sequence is TGCGCCAGCAGCCAAGGTATGGGCGACGGCTATGGCTACACCTTC.

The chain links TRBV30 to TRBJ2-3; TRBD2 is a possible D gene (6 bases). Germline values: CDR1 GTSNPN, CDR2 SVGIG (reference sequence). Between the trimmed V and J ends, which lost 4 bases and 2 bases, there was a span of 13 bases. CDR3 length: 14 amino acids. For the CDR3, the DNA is TGTGCCTGGAAAACGGGGGTCTTCACAGATACGCAGTATTTT. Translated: CAWKTGVFTDTQYF.

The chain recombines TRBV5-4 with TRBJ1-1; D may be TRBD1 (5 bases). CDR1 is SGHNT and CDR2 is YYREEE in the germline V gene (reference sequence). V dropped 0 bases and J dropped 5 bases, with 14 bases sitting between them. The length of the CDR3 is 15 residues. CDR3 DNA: TGTGCCAGCAGCTTGGTCCAGGGAGGATATACTGAAGCTTTCTTT. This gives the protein CASSLVQGGYTEAFF.

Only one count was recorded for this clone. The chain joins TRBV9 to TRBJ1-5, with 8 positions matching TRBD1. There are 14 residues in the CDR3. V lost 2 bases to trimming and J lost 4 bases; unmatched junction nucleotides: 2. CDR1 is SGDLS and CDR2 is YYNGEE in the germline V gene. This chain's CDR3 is CASSVGTGNQPQHF. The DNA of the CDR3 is TGTGCCAGCAGCGTGGGGACAGGTAATCAGCCCCAGCATTTT.

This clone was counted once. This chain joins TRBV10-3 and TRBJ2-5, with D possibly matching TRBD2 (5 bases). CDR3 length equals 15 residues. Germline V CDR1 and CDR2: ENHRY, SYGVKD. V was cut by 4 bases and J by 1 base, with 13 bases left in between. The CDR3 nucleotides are TGTGCCATCAGTGCGGGATCCAAAAGCCAAGAGACCCAGTACTTC. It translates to CAISAGSKSQETQYF.

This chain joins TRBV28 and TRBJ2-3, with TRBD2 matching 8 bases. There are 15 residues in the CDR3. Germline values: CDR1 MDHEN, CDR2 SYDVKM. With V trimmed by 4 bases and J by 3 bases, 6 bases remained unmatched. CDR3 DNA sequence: TGTGCCAGCAGTTCGGGGGGGTCAGTAACAGATACGCAGTATTTT. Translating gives CASSSGGSVTDTQYF.

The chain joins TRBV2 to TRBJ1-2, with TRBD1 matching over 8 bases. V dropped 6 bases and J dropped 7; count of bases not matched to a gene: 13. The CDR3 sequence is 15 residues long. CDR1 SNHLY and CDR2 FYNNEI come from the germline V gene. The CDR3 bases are TGTGCCAGCAGGTCGCCGGGACAGGTTTTGGGTGGCTACACCTTC. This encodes CASRSPGQVLGGYTF.

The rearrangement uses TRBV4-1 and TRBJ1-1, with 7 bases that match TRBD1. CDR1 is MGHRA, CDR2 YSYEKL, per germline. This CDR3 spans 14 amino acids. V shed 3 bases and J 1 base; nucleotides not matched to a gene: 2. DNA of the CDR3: TGCGCCAGCAGCCAGGGACAGCAGAACACTGAAGCTTTCTTT. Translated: CASSQGQQNTEAFF.

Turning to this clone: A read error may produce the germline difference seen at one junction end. CDR3 coding DNA: TGTGTCAGCAGCTTAGGCCAGTCTAATGAAAAACTGTTTTTT. Its translation is CVSSLGQSNEKLFF. The V and J genes are TRBV7-9 and TRBJ1-4; D not resolved. Germline V lookup: CDR1 SEHNR, CDR2 FQNEAQ (reference sequence). The CDR3 contains 14 residues.

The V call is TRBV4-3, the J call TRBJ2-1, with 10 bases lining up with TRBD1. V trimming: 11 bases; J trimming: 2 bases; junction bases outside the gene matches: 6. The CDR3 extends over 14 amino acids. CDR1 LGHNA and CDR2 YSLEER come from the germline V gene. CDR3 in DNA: TGCGCCTGGGACGGGACAGGGGCCTACAATGAGCAGTTCTTC. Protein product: CAWDGTGAYNEQFF.

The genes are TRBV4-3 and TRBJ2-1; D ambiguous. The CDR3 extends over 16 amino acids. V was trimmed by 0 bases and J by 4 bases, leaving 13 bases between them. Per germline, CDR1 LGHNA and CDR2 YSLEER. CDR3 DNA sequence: TGCGCCAGCAGCCAAGAGGGTACAGACCCTTACAATGAGCAGTTCTTC. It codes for CASSQEGTDPYNEQFF.

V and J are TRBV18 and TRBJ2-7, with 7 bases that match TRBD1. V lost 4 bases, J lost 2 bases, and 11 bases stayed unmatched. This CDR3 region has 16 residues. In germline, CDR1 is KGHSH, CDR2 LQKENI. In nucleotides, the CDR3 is TGTGCCAGCTCACGGGACATGACAGGGAATGCCTACGAGCAGTACTTC. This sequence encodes CASSRDMTGNAYEQYF.

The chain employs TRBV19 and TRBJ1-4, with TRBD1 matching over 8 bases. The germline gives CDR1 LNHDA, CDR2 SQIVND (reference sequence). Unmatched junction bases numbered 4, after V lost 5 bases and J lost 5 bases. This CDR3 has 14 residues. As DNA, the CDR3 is TGTGCCAGTAGTCGAAGACAGGGGAATGAAAAACTGTTTTTT. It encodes CASSRRQGNEKLFF.

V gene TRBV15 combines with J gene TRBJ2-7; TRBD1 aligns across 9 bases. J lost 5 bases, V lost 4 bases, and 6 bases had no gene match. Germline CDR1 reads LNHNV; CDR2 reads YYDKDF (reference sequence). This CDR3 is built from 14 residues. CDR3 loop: CATSIDRGSHEQYF. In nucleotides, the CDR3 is TGTGCCACCAGCATCGACAGGGGGTCCCACGAGCAGTACTTC.

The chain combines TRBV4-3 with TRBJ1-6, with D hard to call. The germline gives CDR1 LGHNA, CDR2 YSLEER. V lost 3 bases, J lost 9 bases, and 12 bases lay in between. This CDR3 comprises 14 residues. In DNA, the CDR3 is TGCGCCAGCAGCCACCTGCCCGGCGGTTCACCCCTCCACTTT. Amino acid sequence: CASSHLPGGSPLHF.

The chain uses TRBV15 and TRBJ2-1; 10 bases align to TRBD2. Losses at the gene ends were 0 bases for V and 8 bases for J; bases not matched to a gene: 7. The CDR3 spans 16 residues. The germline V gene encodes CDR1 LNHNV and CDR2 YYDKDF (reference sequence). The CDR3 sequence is CATSREPAGGWDEQFF. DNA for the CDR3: TGTGCCACCAGCAGAGAGCCAGCGGGGGGGTGGGATGAGCAGTTCTTC.

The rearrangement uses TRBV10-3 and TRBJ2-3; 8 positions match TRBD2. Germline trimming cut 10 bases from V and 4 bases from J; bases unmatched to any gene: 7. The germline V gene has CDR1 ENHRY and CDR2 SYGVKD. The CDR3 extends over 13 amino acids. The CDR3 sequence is CATTGGAADTQYF. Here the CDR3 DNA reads TGTGCCACCACCGGGGGGGCGGCAGATACGCAGTATTTT.

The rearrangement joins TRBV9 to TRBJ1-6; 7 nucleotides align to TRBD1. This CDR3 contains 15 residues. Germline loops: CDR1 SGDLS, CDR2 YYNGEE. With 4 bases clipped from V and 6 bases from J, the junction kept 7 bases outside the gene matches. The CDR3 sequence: CASSPQTGPNSPLHF. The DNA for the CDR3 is TGTGCCAGCAGCCCTCAGACAGGGCCTAATTCACCCCTCCACTTT.

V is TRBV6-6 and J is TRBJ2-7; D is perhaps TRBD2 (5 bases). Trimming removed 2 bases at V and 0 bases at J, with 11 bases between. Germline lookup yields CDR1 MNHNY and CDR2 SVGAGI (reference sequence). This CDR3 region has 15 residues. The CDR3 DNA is TGTGCCAGCAGTTACGGTCAGCGGTTCTCCTACGAGCAGTACTTC. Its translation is CASSYGQRFSYEQYF.

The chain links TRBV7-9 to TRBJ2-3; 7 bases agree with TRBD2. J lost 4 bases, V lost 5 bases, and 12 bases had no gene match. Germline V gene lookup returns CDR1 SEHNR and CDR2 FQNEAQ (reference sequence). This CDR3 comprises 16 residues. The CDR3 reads CASSPYGLTSSDTQYF. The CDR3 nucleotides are TGTGCCAGCAGCCCCTACGGGTTGACTAGCTCAGATACGCAGTATTTT.

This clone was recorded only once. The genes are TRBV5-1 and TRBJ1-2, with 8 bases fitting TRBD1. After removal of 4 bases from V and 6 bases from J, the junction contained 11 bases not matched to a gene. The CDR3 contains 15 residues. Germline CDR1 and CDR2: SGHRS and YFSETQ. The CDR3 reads CASSGYDRGNDGYTF. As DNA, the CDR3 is TGCGCCAGCAGCGGGTACGACAGGGGAAACGATGGCTACACCTTC.

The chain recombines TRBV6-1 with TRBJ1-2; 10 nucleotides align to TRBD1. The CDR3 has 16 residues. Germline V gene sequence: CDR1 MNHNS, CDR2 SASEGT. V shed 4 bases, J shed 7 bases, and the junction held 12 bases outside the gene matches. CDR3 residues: CASSAYSGQGVGGYTF. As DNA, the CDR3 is TGTGCCAGCAGTGCTTACTCCGGACAGGGGGTGGGTGGCTACACCTTC.

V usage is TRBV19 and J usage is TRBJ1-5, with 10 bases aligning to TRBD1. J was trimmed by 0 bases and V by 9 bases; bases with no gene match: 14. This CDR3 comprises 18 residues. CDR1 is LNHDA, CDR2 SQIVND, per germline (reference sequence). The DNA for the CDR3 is TGTGCCAGGGGGAGCGGGACAGGGGATGAACGTAGCAATCAGCCCCAGCATTTT. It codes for CARGSGTGDERSNQPQHF.

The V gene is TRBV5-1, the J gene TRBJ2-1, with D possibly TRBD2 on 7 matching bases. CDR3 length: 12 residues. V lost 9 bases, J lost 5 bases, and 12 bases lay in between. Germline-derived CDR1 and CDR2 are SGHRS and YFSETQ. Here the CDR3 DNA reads TGCGCCACTAGGGGGGGTAACAATGAGCAGTTCTTC. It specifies CATRGGNNEQFF.

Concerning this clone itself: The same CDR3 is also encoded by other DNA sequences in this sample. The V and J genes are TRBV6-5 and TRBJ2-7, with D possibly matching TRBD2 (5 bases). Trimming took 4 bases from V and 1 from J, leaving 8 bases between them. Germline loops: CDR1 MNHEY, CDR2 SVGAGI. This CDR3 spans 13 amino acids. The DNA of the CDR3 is TGTGCCAGCAGTTCCCCGGGATCCTACGAGCAGTACTTC. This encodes CASSSPGSYEQYF.